This T cell receptor (beta chain) was observed in a study of blood T cell repertoires in COVID-19 (dated by TCRdb to 2018 to 2021). In terms of the full investigation: Samples from collaborators originated in the United States, Italy and Spain and spanned both the acute and convalescent phases of COVID-19. The prospective study material was composed of cDNA or gDNA derived from T cells, B-cell-depleted T cells, or PBMCs. Subjects who had been exposed to COVID-19, were actively infected with it, or had recovered from it provided the deeply sampled blood TCRbeta repertoires that made up the dataset. The repertoires were made available in a free public database intended to serve as a resource for research on the immune response to SARS-CoV-2. Samples came from the ongoing ImmuneRACE study (first 160 participants) plus 1,254 subjects from 6 global collaborators. A de-identified subject ID, COVID-19 status, age in years and sex were almost always included in the sample metadata. Where available, HLA class I and class II types were obtained from metadata supplied by the sample provider rather than from assay-based typing.

A word on this clone: The antigen this receptor binds is unknown. No qualities accompany the bases; no much larger clone lies one base away.

Trimming leaves V shorter by 6 bases and J shorter by 7 bases, with the junction holding 5 bases beyond the gene matches. The CDR3, from cysteine to phenylalanine, totals 13 residues. CDR3 DNA only is kept here, 39 bases in frame from base 1. The CDR1 and CDR2 encoded by the germline V gene (reference sequence) are LNHDA and SQIVND. The collaborating institutions used their own protocols to collect whole blood in K2EDTA tubes. For TCRbeta analysis, collaborators shipped samples in one of three forms: frozen whole blood, isolated PBMCs, or DNA extracted from either of those sample types. Here is what the overall study found, with its caveats: The amount of clinical and demographic metadata varied by source and participant and was provided uncurated.

TCRbeta CDR3 regions were amplified from genomic DNA by means of the immunoSEQ Assay, a bias-controlled multiplex PCR. The study's own analysis went as follows. The number of nucleated cells in each sample was estimated by amplification of reference gene primers within the assay. Sequence reads were collapsed and filtered to measure the absolute abundance of every unique TCRbeta CDR3 rearrangement. For each sample, productive Simpson clonality was calculated by taking the square root of Simpson's diversity index across productive rearrangements. TCRdb mirrors the immuneACCESS table, restricted to in-frame sequences. Some clones are absent from its copies; in checked studies, under half trace to an unresolved V gene, and the reason for the others is unknown. V, J and clone size were drawn from that table, and D and trimming were deduced from the DNA. The sample table shows just over 650,000 clones, and 75% to 90% are seen once. Jointly, the top ten make up roughly 0.26% of the sample.

Recombination linked TRBV19 to TRBJ2-1; 8 bases in the junction line up with TRBD2. The sample comprised peripheral blood. The receptor was derived from a woman younger than 35 with acute or convalescent COVID-19. The CDR3 protein is CASRPRGGNEQFF. The nucleotide sequence is TGTGCCAGTAGACCCCGCGGGGGGAATGAGCAGTTCTTC.